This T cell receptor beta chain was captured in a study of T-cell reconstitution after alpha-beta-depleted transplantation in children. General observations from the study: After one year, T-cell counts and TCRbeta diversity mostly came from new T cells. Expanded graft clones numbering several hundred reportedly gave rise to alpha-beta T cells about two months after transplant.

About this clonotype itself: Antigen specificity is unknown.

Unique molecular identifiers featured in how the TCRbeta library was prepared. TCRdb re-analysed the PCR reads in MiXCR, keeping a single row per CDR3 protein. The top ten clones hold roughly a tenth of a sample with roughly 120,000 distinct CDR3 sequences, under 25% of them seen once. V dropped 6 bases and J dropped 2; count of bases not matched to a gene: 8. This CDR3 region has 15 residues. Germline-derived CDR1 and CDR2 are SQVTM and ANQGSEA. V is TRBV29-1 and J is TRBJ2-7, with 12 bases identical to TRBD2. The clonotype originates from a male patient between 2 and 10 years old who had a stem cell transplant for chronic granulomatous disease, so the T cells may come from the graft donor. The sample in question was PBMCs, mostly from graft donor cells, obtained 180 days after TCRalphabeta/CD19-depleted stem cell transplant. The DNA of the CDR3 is TGCAGCGTCCAAACTAGCGGGAGGTACCCCTACGAGCAGTACTTC. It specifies CSVQTSGRYPYEQYF.